This T cell receptor (beta chain) appears in the sequencing data of a study of T cell clonotyping in hematopoietic cell transplantation. Study results and caveats: At the given depth, recipient repertoires were over 95% de novo clonotypes. Higher Inverse Simpson Index values in graft donor and pretransplant recipient predicted broader posttransplant TCR diversity. No sorting was done, leaving CD4 and CD8 contributions mixed.

TCRdb keeps only in-frame clones here, not all; method: immunoSEQ multiplex PCR. Here the sample spans around 3,800 clones, more than 85% being singletons. As for this clone: Its antigen is as yet unknown.

CDR1 SGHTA and CDR2 FQGNSA come from the germline V gene. Trimming stripped 3 bases from V and 0 bases from J, with 12 bases between. This CDR3 has 15 residues. Samples: about 28 days before transplant, then days 30, 100 and 180 after. Sequences were derived from PBMCs, sampled 30 days after allogeneic stem cell transplant. The chain has TRBV7-2 and TRBJ2-7; TRBD2 might be the D (7 bases). The receptor comes from a male patient aged 45-59 years who had an allogeneic stem cell transplant from a related donor, so the T cells may come from the graft donor. Some clones in this sample may be carry-over from other donors' samples. CDR3 sequence: CASSFSGGLSYEQYF. The CDR3 nucleotides are TGTGCCAGCAGCTTTTCGGGGGGCCTCTCCTACGAGCAGTACTTC.